The 32 T cell receptor beta chains below all came from one sample that was sequenced in a study of T cell changes during pregnancy in multiple sclerosis. Sequencing was performed with immunoSEQ multiplex PCR; in TCRdb, only in-frame clones are kept and a portion is missing. Of some 110,000 clones in the sample, 85% to 95% were seen once. The starting material was peripheral blood, obtained after pregnancy. The origin of the receptors is a female donor with multiple sclerosis, enrolled in a pregnancy study.

The V gene is TRBV9, the J gene TRBJ1-5; 7 bases line up with TRBD1. After removal of 3 bases from V and 3 bases from J, the junction contained 6 bases not matched to a gene. CDR1 is SGDLS and CDR2 is YYNGEE in the germline V gene. The CDR3 spans 15 residues. The CDR3 region has the DNA TGTGCCAGCAGCGCGGGACAGAGCCTCAATCAGCCCCAGCATTTT. It translates to CASSAGQSLNQPQHF.

The chain employs TRBV6-6 and TRBJ1-1, with D uncertain. The CDR3 is made up of 15 amino acids. V was shortened by 7 bases and J by 5 bases, with 20 bases between the two germline ends. The germline CDR1 and CDR2 sequences are MNHNY and SVGAGI (reference sequence). The CDR3 here is CASIQRRVGRTEAFF. In DNA, the CDR3 is TGTGCCAGCATTCAGAGGCGGGTAGGGCGAACTGAAGCTTTCTTT.

V gene TRBV6-5 combines with J gene TRBJ1-5, with a weak D call TRBD1 (6 bases). CDR1 is MNHEY and CDR2 is SVGAGI in the germline V gene. The CDR3 consists of 13 residues. Trimming took off 5 bases at V and 2 bases at J, with 7 bases between the two ends. The CDR3 here is CASSPGGNQPQHF. The CDR3, as DNA: TGTGCCAGCAGTCCAGGGGGCAATCAGCCCCAGCATTTT.

The chain is built from TRBV5-1 and TRBJ2-7; a possible D gene is TRBD1 (6 bases). V lost 4 bases to trimming and J lost 5 bases, with 13 bases between them. The V gene's germline CDR1 is SGHRS and CDR2 YFSETQ. CDR3 size: 13 residues. CDR3 amino acids: CASSIGQLNEQYF. The CDR3 DNA reads as TGCGCCAGCAGCATCGGACAGCTCAACGAGCAGTACTTC.

The chain is built from TRBV9 and TRBJ2-7; 11 nucleotides line up with TRBD2. The CDR3 length is 14 residues. The V gene's germline CDR1 is SGDLS and CDR2 YYNGEE. V was clipped by 2 bases and J by 5 bases; unmatched bases: 3. This CDR3 is CASSVGTSGHEQYF. The CDR3, as DNA: TGTGCCAGCAGCGTCGGGACTAGCGGCCACGAGCAGTACTTC.

The chain employs TRBV7-2 and TRBJ1-2; the match to TRBD1 covers 7 bases. CDR3 size: 14 residues. CDR1 is SGHTA, CDR2 FQGNSA, per germline. With 5 bases clipped from V and 5 bases from J, the junction kept 8 bases outside the gene matches. CDR3 sequence: CASSERQGLYGYTF. CDR3 bases: TGTGCCAGCAGCGAGCGACAGGGTCTATATGGCTACACCTTC.

V gene TRBV9 combines with J gene TRBJ1-1; possible D gene TRBD1, 5 bases. V lost 4 bases and J lost 1, with 14 bases in between. The CDR3 loop spans 15 amino acids. Germline values: CDR1 SGDLS, CDR2 YYNGEE. This CDR3 is CASSPTGGSNTEAFF. The CDR3 bases are TGTGCCAGCAGCCCGACCGGGGGGTCGAACACTGAAGCTTTCTTT. The full variable domain, with the rest looked up from reference TRBV9 and TRBJ1-1, is DSGVTQTPKHLITATGQRVTLRCSPRSGDLSVYWYQQSLDQGLQFLIQYYNGEERAKGNILERFSAQQFPDLHSELNLSSLELGDSALYFCASSPTGGSNTEAFFGQGTRLTVV.

The V call is TRBV6-1, the J call TRBJ2-3, with 7 nucleotides matching TRBD2. V dropped 7 bases and J dropped 2; count of bases not matched to a gene: 3. Germline CDR1 is MNHNS and CDR2 is SASEGT. The CDR3 length is 13 residues. Here the CDR3 reads CASTGTTTDTQYF. The DNA of the CDR3 is TGTGCCAGCACAGGGACTACCACAGATACGCAGTATTTT.

The CDR3 DNA is TGTGCCAGCAGTTTGTCAGGGGAAGGCAATCAGCCCCAGCATTTT. Translation: CASSLSGEGNQPQHF. V gene TRBV28 combines with J gene TRBJ1-5; weak D call: TRBD1 (6 bases). Germline V gives CDR1 MDHEN, CDR2 SYDVKM. There are 15 residues in the CDR3. Trimming took 3 bases from V and 2 from J, leaving 11 bases between them.

This clone was picked up one time. The chain carries TRBV7-9 and TRBJ2-7; 8 bases are shared with TRBD1. V gave up 0 bases and J gave up 3 bases; unmatched junction bases: 4. Germline CDR1 is SEHNR and CDR2 is FQNEAQ (reference sequence). The CDR3 is made up of 15 amino acids. The CDR3 DNA reads TGTGCCAGCAGCTTAGCGGGGACAGGTTTCTACGAGCAGTACTTC. Protein product: CASSLAGTGFYEQYF.

The chain joins TRBV19 to TRBJ1-1; D may be TRBD1 (5 bases). The CDR3 runs to 14 residues. Germline assignment: CDR1 LNHDA and CDR2 SQIVND (reference sequence). Trimming stripped 5 bases from V and 0 bases from J, with 10 bases between. The CDR3 DNA reads TGTGCCAGTAGTCCTCAGGGAATGAACACTGAAGCTTTCTTT. Protein sequence: CASSPQGMNTEAFF.

This rearrangement joins TRBV9 to TRBJ1-6, with D possibly matching TRBD1 (5 bases). CDR1 is SGDLS and CDR2 is YYNGEE in the germline V gene. This CDR3 is built from 15 residues. V was cut by 0 bases and J by 7 bases, with 11 bases left in between. In nucleotides, the CDR3 is TGTGCCAGCAGCGTAGCTACGGGGGGAAATTCACCCCTCCACTTT. Translating it yields CASSVATGGNSPLHF.

The V and J genes are TRBV15 and TRBJ2-7; TRBD2 aligns across 9 bases. V was clipped by 0 bases and J by 0 bases; unmatched bases: 0. Germline CDR1 reads LNHNV; CDR2 reads YYDKDF (reference sequence). The CDR3 sequence is 15 residues long. CDR3 DNA sequence: TGTGCCACCAGCAGAGATAGCGGGAGCTCCTACGAGCAGTACTTC. Protein: CATSRDSGSSYEQYF.

The gene calls are TRBV5-4 and TRBJ1-2, with D possibly matching TRBD1 (5 bases). From germline, CDR1 is SGHNT and CDR2 YYREEE (reference sequence). The CDR3 spans 14 residues. V shed 7 bases and J shed 8 bases, with 21 bases lying between them. Written as DNA, the CDR3 is TGTGCCAGCTGGAGCGGGACCCCCCCGGGGGGCTACACCTTC. This sequence encodes CASWSGTPPGGYTF.

The chain combines TRBV10-3 with TRBJ1-1; D not certain. Trimming took 3 bases from V and 3 from J, leaving 14 bases between them. Germline V lookup: CDR1 ENHRY, CDR2 SYGVKD. The CDR3 has 15 residues. The CDR3 DNA is TGTGCCATCAGTGACGCAGCAAACCGGGACACTGAAGCTTTCTTT. Translated, it gives CAISDAANRDTEAFF.

The V gene is TRBV2, the J gene TRBJ1-4, with D uncertain. CDR3 size: 14 residues. V lost 5 bases and J 7 bases, leaving 14 bases between the germline ends. CDR1 SNHLY and CDR2 FYNNEI come from the germline V gene. The CDR3 spells CASSSGPGVEKLFF. The CDR3, as DNA: TGTGCCAGCAGTTCGGGCCCGGGAGTTGAAAAACTGTTTTTT.

The rearrangement links TRBV5-1 to TRBJ2-7, with 7 bases aligning to TRBD2. CDR3 length equals 14 residues. Germline V gene sequence: CDR1 SGHRS, CDR2 YFSETQ. V was pared by 1 base and J by 5 bases, with 6 bases of the junction left unmatched. CDR3 coding DNA: TGCGCCAGCAGCTTGCGGGGGGATAGCGACGAGCAGTACTTC. This gives the protein CASSLRGDSDEQYF.

V and J are TRBV5-8 and TRBJ2-3, with a possible D match to TRBD1 (6 bases). Germline CDR1 and CDR2: SGHTS and YDEGEE. The CDR3 runs to 18 residues. V was pared by 1 base and J by 6 bases, with 24 bases between. The DNA for the CDR3 is TGTGCCAGCAGCTTGCATCTTATACAGGGATTTCAATTGGATACGCAGTATTTT. Residues: CASSLHLIQGFQLDTQYF.

This chain's CDR3 is CASSFTQGADTQYF. The CDR3 bases are TGTGCCAGCAGCTTTACTCAGGGGGCAGATACGCAGTATTTT. The J gene is TRBJ2-3, the V gene TRBV7-3, with 7 bases that match TRBD1. The CDR3 spans 14 residues. The V gene's germline CDR1 is SGHTA and CDR2 FQGTGA. With V trimmed by 3 bases and J by 4 bases, 4 bases remained unmatched. The full variable domain, rest sourced from reference TRBV7-3 and TRBJ2-3, is GAGVSQTPSNKVTEKGKYVELRCDPISGHTALYWYRQSLGQGPEFLIYFQGTGAADDSGLPNDRFFAVRPEGSVSTLKIQRTERGDSAVYLCASSFTQGADTQYFGPGTRLTVL.

The chain employs TRBV9 and TRBJ1-2, with D possibly matching TRBD1 (6 bases). The CDR3 extends over 13 amino acids. CDR1 is SGDLS, CDR2 YYNGEE, per germline. The germline V and J ends were trimmed by 0 bases and 5 bases, with 8 bases remaining between them. The CDR3 DNA is TGTGCCAGCAGCGTAGAAACAGGGTATGGCTACACCTTC. The encoded protein is CASSVETGYGYTF.

The chain links TRBV28 to TRBJ1-2; D is unclear. The CDR3 covers 11 residues. Germline V gene lookup returns CDR1 MDHEN and CDR2 SYDVKM. Trimming cost V 6 bases and J 8 bases, with 10 bases left between them. The CDR3 region is CASSLRGGYTF. The CDR3 bases are TGTGCCAGCAGCTTGAGAGGGGGCTACACCTTC.

CDR3 nucleotides: TGTGCCAGCGGCGGACAGGGCTTCAATCAGCCCCAGCATTTT. Encoded protein: CASGGQGFNQPQHF. V usage is TRBV27 and J usage is TRBJ1-5; 8 nucleotides agree with TRBD1. The CDR3 consists of 14 residues. The germline gives CDR1 MNHEY, CDR2 SMNVEV (reference sequence). V lost 8 bases and J lost 3; bases outside the gene matches: 6.

This rearrangement joins TRBV5-1 to TRBJ2-3; TRBD2 is a possible D gene (7 bases). This CDR3 has 16 amino acids. CDR1 is SGHRS, CDR2 YFSETQ, per germline. V was trimmed by 4 bases and J by 4 bases, leaving 19 bases between them. The CDR3 coding sequence is TGCGCCAGCAGCGCAGGAGCAGGCGGGGGCGCAGATACGCAGTATTTT. It is translated as CASSAGAGGGADTQYF.

This clone appeared a single time. The chain joins TRBV7-9 to TRBJ1-5; D perhaps matches TRBD1 (6 bases). This CDR3 is 19 amino acids long. V lost 3 bases and J lost 0, with 21 bases in between. The V gene's germline CDR1 is SEHNR and CDR2 FQNEAQ (reference sequence). CDR3 in amino acids: CASSFPGTRGFSSNQPQHF. In nucleotides, the CDR3 is TGTGCCAGCAGCTTCCCCGGGACACGGGGTTTCTCTAGCAATCAGCCCCAGCATTTT. Together with reference TRBV7-9 and TRBJ1-5, the CDR3 gives the full variable domain: DTGVSQNPRHKITKRGQNVTFRCDPISEHNRLYWYRQTLGQGPEFLTYFQNEAQLEKSRLLSDRFSAERPKGSFSTLEIQRTEQGDSAMYLCASSFPGTRGFSSNQPQHFGDGTRLSIL.

This chain connects TRBV9 to TRBJ2-2; 13 bases are a match to TRBD2. V gave up 5 bases and J gave up 4 bases; unmatched junction bases: 2. CDR1 SGDLS and CDR2 YYNGEE come from the germline V gene. This CDR3 comprises 15 residues. CDR3 residues: CASRTSGGLTGELFF. CDR3 in DNA: TGTGCCAGCAGGACTAGCGGGGGGCTCACCGGGGAGCTGTTTTTT.

V and J are TRBV25-1 and TRBJ1-2; 8 bases align to TRBD1. The CDR3 spans 14 residues. The V gene's germline CDR1 is MGHDK and CDR2 SYGVNS. Trimming removed 4 bases from V and 5 bases from J; junction bases left unmatched: 6. This chain's CDR3 is CASSGQGAKYGYTF. In DNA, the CDR3 is TGTGCCAGCAGTGGGCAGGGGGCCAAGTATGGCTACACCTTC.

In this sample, this clone turned up once. V is TRBV6-6 and J is TRBJ1-4, with D possibly matching TRBD1 (5 bases). CDR3 length: 14 residues. Deletions cut 3 bases from V and 2 bases from J, with 7 bases between. Germline V gene sequence: CDR1 MNHNY, CDR2 SVGAGI (reference sequence). CDR3: CASSYQGTNEKLFF. The DNA for the CDR3 is TGTGCCAGCAGTTATCAGGGCACTAATGAAAAACTGTTTTTT.

V is TRBV5-1 and J is TRBJ2-7, with 11 bases fitting TRBD2. The germline CDR1 and CDR2 sequences are SGHRS and YFSETQ. The CDR3 has 19 amino acids. V gave up 2 bases and J gave up 0 bases; unmatched junction bases: 13. Written as DNA, the CDR3 is TGCGCCAGCAGCTTTACAGGGGGGCGACTAGCGGGGCCCTCCTACGAGCAGTACTTC. Its translation: CASSFTGGRLAGPSYEQYF.

CDR3 sequence: CASSEEGARAQYF. CDR3 DNA: TGCGCCAGCAGTGAGGAGGGGGCAAGGGCCCAGTACTTC. This chain connects TRBV10-2 to TRBJ2-5; 7 bases are shared with TRBD1. Looked up from germline, CDR1 is WSHSY and CDR2 is SAAADI. This CDR3 has 13 residues. Trimming cost V 2 bases and J 9 bases; bases outside gene matches: 6.

CDR3 sequence: CASSPHGMPSTDTQYF. CDR3 coding DNA: TGTGCCAGCAGCCCCCACGGGATGCCGAGCACAGATACGCAGTATTTT. The V gene is TRBV4-2, the J gene TRBJ2-3; tentatively, D is TRBD2 (5 bases). The V gene's germline CDR1 is LGHNA and CDR2 YNFKEQ. Trimming took 4 bases from V and 0 from J, leaving 14 bases between them. The CDR3 length is 16 residues.

The chain has TRBV27 and TRBJ2-1, with 8 bases fitting TRBD2. V lost 1 base to trimming and J lost 8 bases; unmatched junction nucleotides: 13. Germline-derived CDR1 and CDR2 are MNHEY and SMNVEV (reference sequence). The CDR3 consists of 17 residues. The CDR3 spells CASSLLGLSGSNDEQFF. The CDR3 region has the DNA TGTGCCAGCAGTTTATTGGGCCTCAGCGGGAGTAACGATGAGCAGTTCTTC.

This chain joins TRBV29-1 and TRBJ2-1; 7 bases agree with TRBD2. CDR1 is SQVTM, CDR2 ANQGSEA, per germline. There are 11 residues in the CDR3. V lost 5 bases to trimming and J lost 6 bases; unmatched junction nucleotides: 1. CDR3 sequence reads: CSVRTSNEQFF. The CDR3 bases are TGCAGCGTTCGGACTAGCAATGAGCAGTTCTTC.